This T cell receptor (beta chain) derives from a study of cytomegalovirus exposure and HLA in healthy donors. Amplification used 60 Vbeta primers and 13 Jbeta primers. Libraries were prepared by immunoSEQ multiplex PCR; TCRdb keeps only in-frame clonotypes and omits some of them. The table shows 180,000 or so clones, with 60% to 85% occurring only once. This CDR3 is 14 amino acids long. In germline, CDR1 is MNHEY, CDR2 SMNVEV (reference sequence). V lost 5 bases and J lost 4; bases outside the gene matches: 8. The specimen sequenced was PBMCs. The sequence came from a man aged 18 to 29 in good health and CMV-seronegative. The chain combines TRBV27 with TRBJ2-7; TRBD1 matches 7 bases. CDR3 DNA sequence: TGTGCCAGCAGTCGACAGGGAATAATGTACGAGCAGTACTTC. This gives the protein CASSRQGIMYEQYF.